The sequence of this T cell receptor (beta chain) was determined in a study of control samples from healthy donors and cancer patients. From germline, CDR1 is SEHNR and CDR2 FQNEAQ (reference sequence). The CDR3 is 13 residues long. V was shortened by 5 bases and J by 1 base, with 8 bases between the two germline ends. Using immunoSEQ multiplex PCR, the repertoire was profiled, and TCRdb retains in-frame clones only, with some absent. The table includes about 83,000 clones, about nine tenths detected once. The chain is built from TRBV7-9 and TRBJ1-1; possibly TRBD1 for D (5 bases). The clonotype comes from a man aged 45 to 65 in good health. Sequencing was performed on blood. In nucleotides, the CDR3 is TGTGCCAGCAGCGTCCAGGGGAACACTGAAGCTTTCTTT. Protein sequence: CASSVQGNTEAFF.